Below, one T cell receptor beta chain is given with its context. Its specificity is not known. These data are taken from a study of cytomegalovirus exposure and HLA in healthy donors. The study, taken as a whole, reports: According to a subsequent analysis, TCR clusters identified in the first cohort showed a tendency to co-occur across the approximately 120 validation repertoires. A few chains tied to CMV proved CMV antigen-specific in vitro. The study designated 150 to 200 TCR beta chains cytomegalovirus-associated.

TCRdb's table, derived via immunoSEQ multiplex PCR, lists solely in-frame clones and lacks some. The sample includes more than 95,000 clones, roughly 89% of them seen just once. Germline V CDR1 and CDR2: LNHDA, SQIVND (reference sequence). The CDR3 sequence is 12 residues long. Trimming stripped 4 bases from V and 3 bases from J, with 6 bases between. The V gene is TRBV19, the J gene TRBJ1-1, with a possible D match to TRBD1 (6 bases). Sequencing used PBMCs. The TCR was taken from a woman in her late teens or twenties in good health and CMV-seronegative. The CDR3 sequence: CASSNRDTEAFF. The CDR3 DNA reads TGTGCCAGTAGTAACAGGGACACTGAAGCTTTCTTT.